This TCR beta chain came from a study of vaccination and CD4 T cells after COVID-19. Looking at the study overall: The post-COVID sampling time was a median about 100 days after diagnosis, ranging from 35 to 161. The authors used overlapping spike peptides from SARS-CoV-2, HCoV-NL63, HCoV-OC43 and HCoV-229E to stimulate cells.

Cultured CD4+ T cells had their DNA profiled by the Oncomine TCR Beta short-read assay. TCRdb passed the PCR reads through MiXCR, listing each CDR3 protein once. The sample has 15,000 or so distinct CDR3 sequences; around 60% are singletons. The CDR3 totals 17 residues. The ends lost 0 bases at V and 4 bases at J; junction bases unmatched: 9. Germline-derived CDR1 and CDR2 are SGHRS and YFSETQ. Treatment described: approximately 9-day PBMC culture with coronavirus spike peptide pools or control peptides (ViraFEST assay). About this clonotype itself: Its antigen is unidentified.

The receptor was isolated from a human donor who had recovered from COVID-19. The chain joins TRBV5-1 to TRBJ2-5; 10 bases align to TRBD1. The sequenced material came from CD4+ T cells from blood, cultured in vitro. The CDR3 nucleotides are TGCGCCAGCAGCTTGGAGCCCGGGACAGGGGAAGGAGAGACCCAGTACTTC. Its protein is CASSLEPGTGEGETQYF.